These 20 T cell receptor beta chains came from one sample sequenced in a study of T cell responses to AZD1222 COVID-19 vaccine. Assay used: immunoSEQ multiplex PCR; TCRdb lists only in-frame clones, some missing. The sample has 150,000 to 200,000 clones, 90% to 95% seen once. Sequencing was performed on peripheral blood, taken 28 days after the second AZD1222 dose. These receptors came from an adult who received the AZD1222 COVID-19 vaccine.

The chain recombines TRBV4-1 with TRBJ2-7, with D possibly TRBD1 on 7 matching bases. Germline loops: CDR1 MGHRA, CDR2 YSYEKL. V was pared by 0 bases and J by 1 base, with 25 bases between. This CDR3 region has 20 residues. The CDR3 DNA is TGCGCCAGCAGCCAAGAGGGTGGTTTAGGAGGGGGCTCTGGTTCCTACGAGCAGTACTTC. Its translation: CASSQEGGLGGGSGSYEQYF.

The J gene is TRBJ2-2, the V gene TRBV2; 8 bases map to TRBD2. Per germline, CDR1 SNHLY and CDR2 FYNNEI. J was trimmed by 5 bases and V by 6 bases; bases with no gene match: 14. The CDR3 runs to 17 residues. The CDR3 DNA sequence: TGTGCCAGCAGCCGAGTGGGTCTAGCGGGTTCGACCGGGGAGCTGTTTTTT. It yields the protein CASSRVGLAGSTGELFF. The full variable domain, rest sourced from reference TRBV2 and TRBJ2-2, is EPEVTQTPSHQVTQMGQEVILRCVPISNHLYFYWYRQILGQKVEFLVSFYNNEISEKSEIFDDQFSVERPDGSNFTLKIRSTKLEDSAMYFCASSRVGLAGSTGELFFGEGSRLTVL.

The V gene is TRBV30, the J gene TRBJ1-1; D ambiguous. The germline V and J ends were trimmed by 0 bases and 4 bases, with 3 bases remaining between them. Per the germline V gene, CDR1 is GTSNPN and CDR2 is SVGIG (reference sequence). CDR3 length equals 11 residues. In DNA, the CDR3 is TGTGCCTGGAGTGTTGGCACTGAAGCTTTCTTT. Amino acid sequence: CAWSVGTEAFF.

The V gene is TRBV21-1, the J gene TRBJ1-1; the table names TRBD1, a call not compared with the DNA. TRBV21-1 has pseudogene status. CDR3 length: 16 residues. CDR3 coding DNA: TGTGCCAGCAGCAAAGGTTCGAACAGATGGAACACTGAAGCTTTCTTT. It translates to CASSKGSNRWNTEAFF.

J is TRBJ1-2 and V is TRBV19; 7 bases are shared with TRBD1. CDR1 and CDR2 (germline): LNHDA, SQIVND (reference sequence). V gave up 10 bases and J gave up 4 bases; unmatched junction bases: 12. The CDR3 totals 14 residues. CDR3 bases: TGTGCCACCGCGTCGGGACAGCGAACCTATGGCTACACCTTC. Translation: CATASGQRTYGYTF.

V usage is TRBV6-2 or TRBV6-3 and J usage is TRBJ2-1, with TRBD2 identical over 12 bases. The CDR3 is made up of 16 amino acids. Germline lookup yields CDR1 MNHEY and CDR2 SVGEGT. Losses at the gene ends were 6 bases for V and 8 bases for J; bases not matched to a gene: 11. CDR3 nucleotides: TGTGCCAGCAGCGGGACCAGGACTAGCGGGATCGATGAGCAGTTCTTC. This gives the protein CASSGTRTSGIDEQFF.

The V call is TRBV19, the J call TRBJ2-1; possibly TRBD1 for D (6 bases). This CDR3 region has 13 residues. Germline loops: CDR1 LNHDA, CDR2 SQIVND (reference sequence). Trimming removed 4 bases from V and 5 bases from J, with 9 bases in between. For the CDR3, the DNA is TGTGCCAGTAGTAAAGGGGGAGACAATGAGCAGTTCTTC. Translated: CASSKGGDNEQFF.

This chain links TRBV15 with TRBJ2-1; no clear D gene. In germline, CDR1 is LNHNV, CDR2 YYDKDF (reference sequence). This CDR3 is built from 15 residues. V was clipped by 0 bases and J by 4 bases, with 10 bases between them. CDR3 bases: TGTGCCACCAGCAGAGATTTAAATGGGTACAATGAGCAGTTCTTC. This sequence encodes CATSRDLNGYNEQFF.

In its sample, this clone was seen a few times. This chain uses TRBV24-1 with TRBJ1-6; D might be TRBD1 (5 bases). There are 12 residues in the CDR3. CDR1 and CDR2 (germline): KGHDR, SFDVKD. With 9 bases removed from V and 5 bases from J, the gap between germline ends came to 7 bases. The CDR3: CATVQDNSPLHF. The CDR3 nucleotides are TGTGCCACCGTACAGGATAATTCACCCCTCCACTTT.

Only one count was recorded for this clone. The chain couples TRBV4-1 to TRBJ1-1, with D possibly TRBD1 on 5 matching bases. The V and J ends lost 3 bases and 1 base respectively, with 18 bases between them. Germline values: CDR1 MGHRA, CDR2 YSYEKL. This CDR3 spans 17 amino acids. The CDR3 region has the DNA TGCGCCAGCAGCCAGCCCACCGGGGAGGGACGGAACACTGAAGCTTTCTTT. Protein sequence: CASSQPTGEGRNTEAFF.

The gene calls are TRBV7-8 and TRBJ2-1; TRBD1 matches at 9 bases. From germline, CDR1 is SGHVS and CDR2 FQNEAQ. The CDR3 runs 16 residues. V lost 5 bases to trimming and J lost 3 bases; unmatched junction nucleotides: 8. The CDR3 DNA sequence: TGTGCCAGCAGCCGCACCGGGACAGGGTTCTACAATGAGCAGTTCTTC. This gives the protein CASSRTGTGFYNEQFF.

The chain combines TRBV28 with TRBJ1-1; TRBD1 aligns across 9 bases. CDR3 length equals 14 residues. V lost 7 bases, J lost 4 bases, and 7 bases stayed unmatched. Germline V gives CDR1 MDHEN, CDR2 SYDVKM. CDR3 sequence: CASMGGQGVTEAFF. The CDR3 bases are TGTGCCAGCATGGGGGGACAGGGTGTCACTGAAGCTTTCTTT.

Points on this clone: At one end, the junction sequence differs from germline, possibly due to a read error. The gene calls are TRBV6-5 and TRBJ2-7; D not certain. The CDR3 is made up of 12 amino acids. The germline V gene encodes CDR1 MNHEY and CDR2 SVGAGI. The CDR3 region is CASSHSSYEQYF. CDR3 sequence (DNA): TGTGCCAGCAGTCACTCCTCCTACGAGCAGTACTTC.

The V gene is TRBV12-1, the J gene TRBJ2-2; TRBD2 is taken as the D call from the table, unchecked against the DNA. TRBV12-1 is labeled a pseudogene. This CDR3 contains 16 residues. The CDR3 DNA follows: TGTGCCAGCAGCGCACCGGCGGGAGGGTACACCGGGGAGCTGTTTTTT. It translates to CASSAPAGGYTGELFF.

The chain joins TRBV28 to TRBJ1-6; D gene ambiguous. Trimming cost V 4 bases and J 15 bases, with 13 bases left between them. The CDR3 runs 12 residues. Germline-derived CDR1 and CDR2 are MDHEN and SYDVKM. The CDR3 region is CASSSPGWDLHF. DNA of the CDR3: TGTGCCAGCAGTTCACCGGGGTGGGACCTCCACTTT.

This clone occurred once. The V call is TRBV21-1, the J call TRBJ2-6; the D call in the table, TRBD2, was not verified against the DNA. TRBV21-1 is flagged as a pseudogene. The CDR3 extends over 16 amino acids. The CDR3 sequence: CASRVMEGSGANVLTF. CDR3 coding DNA: TGTGCCAGCAGAGTTATGGAGGGTTCTGGGGCCAACGTCCTGACTTTC.

V usage is TRBV30 and J usage is TRBJ1-2; D ambiguous. The CDR3 spans 11 residues. Trimming cost V 5 bases and J 4 bases, with 8 bases left between them. Germline V CDR1 and CDR2: GTSNPN, SVGIG (reference sequence). CDR3 DNA: TGTGCCTGGTCGCACTTCTATGGCTACACCTTC. The encoded protein is CAWSHFYGYTF. Variable domain in full (rest from reference TRBV30 and TRBJ1-2): SQTIHQWPATLVQPVGSPLSLECTVEGTSNPNLYWYRQAAGRGLQLLFYSVGIGQISSEVPQNLSASRPQDRQFILSSKKLLLSDSGFYLCAWSHFYGYTFGSGTRLTVV.

The CDR3 sequence is CSVALADTQYF. The CDR3 nucleotides are TGCAGCGTTGCCCTCGCGGATACGCAGTATTTT. V usage is TRBV29-1 and J usage is TRBJ2-3, with no clear D. Germline V lookup: CDR1 SQVTM, CDR2 ANQGSEA. This CDR3 spans 11 amino acids. The germline V and J ends were trimmed by 4 bases and 6 bases, with 8 bases remaining between them.

The chain recombines TRBV7-2 with TRBJ2-1; D might be TRBD2 (6 bases). Trimming left V 5 bases short and J 8 bases short, with 10 bases between. Germline V gene lookup returns CDR1 SGHTA and CDR2 FQGNSA. This CDR3 is 12 amino acids long. The CDR3 nucleotides are TGTGCCAGCAGCGCGACTAGGGATGAGCAGTTCTTC. Its protein product is CASSATRDEQFF. Complete variable domain (other parts from reference TRBV7-2 and TRBJ2-1): GAGVSQSPSNKVTEKGKDVELRCDPISGHTALYWYRQSLGQGLEFLIYFQGNSAPDKSGLPSDRFSAERTGGSVSTLTIQRTQQEDSAVYLCASSATRDEQFFGPGTRLTVL.

V gene TRBV29-1 combines with J gene TRBJ2-1; 12 nucleotides line up with TRBD2. The trim removed 2 bases at V and 8 bases at J, leaving 4 bases unmatched. Germline CDR1 is SQVTM and CDR2 is ANQGSEA. This CDR3 is 14 amino acids long. The CDR3 DNA follows: TGCAGCGTTGAAAGGCTAGCGGGAGGGTATGAGCAGTTCTTC. The encoded protein is CSVERLAGGYEQFF.